Detailed here is one T cell receptor beta chain. The entry originates in a study of blood T cell repertoires in COVID-19. The CDR3 loop spans 15 amino acids. J was trimmed by 9 bases and V by 1 base; bases with no gene match: 5. Germline lookup yields CDR1 MGHRA and CDR2 YSYEKL. Per the authors' pipeline: From reference gene primer amplification, estimates of nucleated cell counts were derived. Measured with immunoSEQ multiplex PCR; TCRdb has only the in-frame clones, and not every one. V and J calls and clone size are as listed in that table; D and trimming were resolved from the DNA. The sample holds 70,000 to 95,000 clones, approximately 92% seen once.

This receptor was identified in a woman aged 55-70 years with active COVID-19. This chain connects TRBV4-1 to TRBJ1-5; 11 bases agree with TRBD1. Input material: peripheral blood. CDR3 sequence reads: CASSQAGTGGRPQHF. In DNA form, the CDR3 reads TGCGCCAGCAGCCAAGCTGGGACAGGGGGAAGGCCCCAGCATTTT.